A single sample is the source of the 14 T cell receptor beta chains below, sequenced in a study of shared clonotypes between healthy human individuals. CD45RO-negative, CCR7-selected cells formed the naive CD8 fraction, which excluded terminally differentiated effector memory CD45RA+ cells. The protocol was immunoSEQ multiplex PCR, while the TCRdb copy is restricted to in-frame clones and leaves out a portion. The sample lists around 2.1 million clones, 93% occurring once. The sample consisted of naive CD8+ T cells from PBMCs. All receptors derive from a man younger than 35 in good health. Some clones in this sample may be carry-over from other donors' samples.

The chain carries TRBV9 and TRBJ2-7, with TRBD2 as a possible D gene (5 bases). The ends were cut back, 4 bases at V and 2 bases at J, with 16 bases in the middle. The CDR3 runs 15 residues. CDR1 SGDLS and CDR2 YYNGEE come from the germline V gene. The CDR3 DNA reads as TGTGCCAGCAGCAAGGATGGAGGCAGAGCCTACGAGCAGTACTTC. Translated: CASSKDGGRAYEQYF. The full variable domain, its missing parts supplied by reference TRBV9 and TRBJ2-7, is DSGVTQTPKHLITATGQRVTLRCSPRSGDLSVYWYQQSLDQGLQFLIQYYNGEERAKGNILERFSAQQFPDLHSELNLSSLELGDSALYFCASSKDGGRAYEQYFGPGTRLTVT.

As concerns this clone: The sample holds other DNA sequences that translate to the same CDR3. This chain connects TRBV20-1 to TRBJ2-1; D remains ambiguous. CDR3 length: 11 amino acids. The germline V and J ends were trimmed by 6 bases and 4 bases, with 7 bases remaining between them. Per germline, CDR1 DFQATT and CDR2 SNEGSKA (reference sequence). The CDR3 region has the DNA TGCAGTGCGAGCGAATACAATGAGCAGTTCTTC. Protein product: CSASEYNEQFF.

A word on this clone: The same CDR3 can be traced to other DNA sequences in this sample. The J gene is TRBJ2-7, the V gene TRBV5-1; D call uncertain. This CDR3 comprises 12 residues. Germline-derived CDR1 and CDR2 are SGHRS and YFSETQ. Trimming took off 0 bases at V and 4 bases at J, with 5 bases between the two ends. CDR3 in DNA: TGCGCCAGCAGCTTGGGACTGTACGAGCAGTACTTC. Translated, it gives CASSLGLYEQYF. Looking up the rest from reference TRBV5-1 and TRBJ2-7 gives the full variable domain: KAGVTQTPRYLIKTRGQQVTLSCSPISGHRSVSWYQQTPGQGLQFLFEYFSETQRNKGNFPGRFSGRQFSNSRSEMNVSTLELGDSALYLCASSLGLYEQYFGPGTRLTVT.

This clone was observed a single time. This chain uses TRBV4-1 with TRBJ2-2; D possibly corresponds to TRBD2 (5 bases). Trimming cost V 3 bases and J 5 bases, with 13 bases left between them. The CDR3 length is 15 residues. CDR1 is MGHRA and CDR2 is YSYEKL in the germline V gene. The CDR3 DNA reads TGCGCCAGCAGCCAGTGGATCTCGGGGACCGGGGAGCTGTTTTTT. Translation gives CASSQWISGTGELFF.

This sequence joins TRBV4-3 and TRBJ2-3; the match to TRBD2 covers 9 bases. The CDR3 is 18 amino acids. Unmatched junction bases numbered 16, after V lost 4 bases and J lost 5 bases. Germline V lookup: CDR1 LGHNA, CDR2 YSLEER. CDR3 protein: CASSLVESGSGSGDTQYF. CDR3 bases: TGCGCCAGCAGCCTTGTCGAAAGCGGTAGCGGGAGCGGAGATACGCAGTATTTT.

J is TRBJ2-3 and V is TRBV29-1; D ambiguous. This CDR3 is built from 13 residues. The germline CDR1 and CDR2 sequences are SQVTM and ANQGSEA. The germline V and J ends were trimmed by 3 bases and 2 bases, with 9 bases remaining between them. CDR3 region: CSVEIPYTDTQYF. The DNA for the CDR3 is TGCAGCGTTGAGATTCCCTACACAGATACGCAGTATTTT.

As for this clone: This specimen includes other DNA sequences encoding the same CDR3. The chain combines TRBV7-9 with TRBJ1-5; maybe TRBD1 (5 bases). Between the trimmed V and J ends, which lost 5 bases and 3 bases, there was a span of 11 bases. The CDR3 consists of 14 residues. Per germline, CDR1 SEHNR and CDR2 FQNEAQ (reference sequence). This chain's CDR3 is CASSPGGYNQPQHF. The CDR3 DNA follows: TGTGCCAGCAGCCCTGGGGGGTACAATCAGCCCCAGCATTTT.

The rearrangement uses TRBV7-3 and TRBJ2-1; 8 nucleotides agree with TRBD1. The length of the CDR3 is 14 residues. The ends lost 5 bases at V and 2 bases at J; junction bases unmatched: 2. Germline V gene data show CDR1 as SGHTA and CDR2 as FQGTGA. CDR3 in amino acids: CASSLRGPYNEQFF. Here the CDR3 DNA reads TGTGCCAGCAGCCTCAGGGGGCCCTACAATGAGCAGTTCTTC.

The chain employs TRBV7-2 and TRBJ1-1, with 7 bases fitting TRBD1. There are 11 residues in the CDR3. Trimming cost V 5 bases and J 6 bases; bases outside gene matches: 0. Germline values: CDR1 SGHTA, CDR2 FQGNSA. The CDR3 DNA follows: TGTGCCAGCAGCCAGGGGGCTGAAGCTTTCTTT. Encoded protein: CASSQGAEAFF.

The V and J genes are TRBV19 and TRBJ2-1, with D perhaps matching TRBD1 (6 bases). This CDR3 region has 18 residues. V shed 0 bases and J shed 8 bases, with 23 bases lying between them. Looked up from germline, CDR1 is LNHDA and CDR2 is SQIVND (reference sequence). CDR3 loop: CASSIDLWFGGGIDEQFF. The DNA of the CDR3 is TGTGCCAGTAGTATAGATCTATGGTTTGGGGGCGGAATAGATGAGCAGTTCTTC.

The V and J genes are TRBV4-1 and TRBJ1-1, with D possibly TRBD1 on 5 matching bases. The V end lost 8 bases, the J end lost 1 base, and 11 bases lay between the germline ends. This CDR3 is 13 amino acids long. Germline-derived CDR1 and CDR2 are MGHRA and YSYEKL. This chain's CDR3 is CASSEGPNTEAFF. The CDR3, as DNA: TGCGCCAGCTCCGAGGGGCCGAACACTGAAGCTTTCTTT.

This sequence joins TRBV7-6 and TRBJ2-7; 10 bases map to TRBD2. Trimming cost V 5 bases and J 2 bases; bases outside gene matches: 12. CDR1 SGHVS and CDR2 FNYEAQ come from the germline V gene. The CDR3 is made up of 17 amino acids. CDR3 residues: CASSPTSGTTNTYEQYF. CDR3 DNA: TGTGCCAGCAGCCCCACTAGCGGGACCACCAATACCTACGAGCAGTACTTC.

The rearrangement uses TRBV4-2 and TRBJ1-1; no firm D call. CDR1 LGHNA and CDR2 YNFKEQ come from the germline V gene. The CDR3 sequence is 14 residues long. V lost 0 bases and J 3 bases, leaving 8 bases between the germline ends. The CDR3 DNA reads TGTGCCAGCAGCCAAGATGTTAGGGACACTGAAGCTTTCTTT. It translates to CASSQDVRDTEAFF.

The chain recombines TRBV5-1 with TRBJ2-7, with D possibly matching TRBD2 (5 bases). The CDR3 runs 15 residues. V lost 5 bases and J 0 bases, leaving 15 bases between the germline ends. Germline CDR1 is SGHRS and CDR2 is YFSETQ. The CDR3 region has the DNA TGCGCCAGCAGACAATGGACTGGCAGCTCCTACGAGCAGTACTTC. As protein: CASRQWTGSSYEQYF.